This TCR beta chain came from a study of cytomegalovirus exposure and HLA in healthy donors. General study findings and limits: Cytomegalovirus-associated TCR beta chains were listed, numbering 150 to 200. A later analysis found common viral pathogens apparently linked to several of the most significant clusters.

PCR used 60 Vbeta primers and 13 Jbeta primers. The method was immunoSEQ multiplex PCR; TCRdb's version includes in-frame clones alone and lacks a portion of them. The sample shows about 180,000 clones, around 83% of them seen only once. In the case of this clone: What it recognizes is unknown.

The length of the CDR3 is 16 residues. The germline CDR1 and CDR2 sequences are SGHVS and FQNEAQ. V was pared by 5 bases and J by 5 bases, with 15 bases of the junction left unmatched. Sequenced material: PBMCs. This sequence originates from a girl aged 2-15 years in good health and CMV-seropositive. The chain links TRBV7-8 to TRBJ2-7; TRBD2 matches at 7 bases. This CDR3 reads CASSAPAAGVVHEQYF. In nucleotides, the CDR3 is TGTGCCAGCAGCGCCCCCGCCGCGGGAGTGGTTCACGAGCAGTACTTC.